Listed here is a single T cell receptor beta chain. Its antigen is unidentified. Only in-frame clones appear in the TCRdb table, and some are missing; sequencing was by immunoSEQ multiplex PCR. The repertoire holds 12,000 to 15,000 clones, with about 80% as singletons. From germline, CDR1 is MDHEN and CDR2 SYDVKM. J gave up 4 bases and V 5 bases, and 8 bases lay outside the gene matches. The CDR3 has 16 residues. The data were taken from a study of OX40 agonist ivuxolimab in advanced cancers. Study summary: Patient treatment consisted of intravenous ivuxolimab administration every 2 weeks at 0.01 to 10 mg/kg. A diagnosis of hepatocellular carcinoma, melanoma, renal cell or head and neck cancer was present in dose-escalation patients.

Findings of the study overall: The study observed clonal expansion of CD4+ and CD8+ blood T cells by week 6 at 0.1 to 3.0 mg/kg.

It was autoimmune disease history or systemic immunosuppression that excluded patients. The source of this sequence is an adult with an advanced solid tumor such as melanoma, head and neck, liver or kidney cancer. The rearrangement links TRBV28 to TRBJ2-5, with 12 bases identical to TRBD2. The material was CD4+ or CD8+ T cells sorted from blood, obtained in a trial of the OX40 agonist ivuxolimab. The CDR3 loop is CASSLSSGRAPETQYF. CDR3 DNA: TGTGCCAGCAGTCTCTCTAGCGGGAGGGCCCCAGAGACCCAGTACTTC.